This T cell receptor beta chain was retrieved from a study of Tregs in tolerant kidney transplant recipients. Comment on this clone: Its antigen remains unknown.

Findings and limits, study-wide: Tolerant patients' donor-specific Tregs expanded beyond overall Tregs, suggesting antigen-driven growth. Validation in larger populations is needed because few patients were studied.

The CDR3 totals 13 residues. Germline lookup yields CDR1 SNHLY and CDR2 FYNNEI. The J segment lost 5 bases and the V segment lost 6 bases, leaving 2 bases of the junction unmatched. The protocol was immunoSEQ multiplex PCR, while the TCRdb copy is restricted to in-frame clones and leaves out a portion. The table shows some 66,000 clones, with about nine tenths occurring only once. The sequence was collected from a human donor who received a combined kidney and bone marrow transplant. The gene calls are TRBV2 and TRBJ1-5, with 9 bases fitting TRBD1. The source was CD8+ T cells from blood, collected before the transplant. The CDR3 nucleotides are TGTGCCAGCAGCGGACAGGGGTATCAGCCCCAGCATTTT. It is translated as CASSGQGYQPQHF.